These T cell receptor beta chains were read from a single sample in a study of blood T cells in healthy people across ages. TCRdb re-derived calls from the 5' RACE reads in MiXCR, one entry per CDR3 protein. The sample includes just under 900,000 distinct CDR3 sequences, 25% to 35% seen only once; the top ten take roughly a sixth. Sequenced sample: blood. All receptors derive from a woman of 80 years or more in good health. Each CDR3 is given with its conserved first and last residue. Fields, in order: J gene, D gene, clone size, V gene, CDR3 DNA, CDR3 protein. The D gene is left open where the match is weak. Only some rows state a clone size, as once, few, many or a class for expanded clones.

>TRBJ2-5|TRBD2|many|TRBV6-2/TRBV6-3
TGTGCCAGCCTCGGACTAGCGGGGGGCCTCCAAGAGACCCAGTACTTC
CASLGLAGGLQETQYF
>TRBJ2-5|TRBD1|many|TRBV5-1
TGCGCCAGCAGTGAATCGGGACAGGGAGGAGAGACCCAGTACTTC
CASSESGQGGETQYF
>TRBJ2-5|.|many|TRBV7-2
TGTGCCAGCAGCTTTAGTCCAGGGCATGAGACCCAGTACTTC
CASSFSPGHETQYF
>TRBJ2-1|.|.|TRBV11-2
TGTGCCAGCAGCGCAGCGTCGGGGTTCTCCTACAATGAGCAGTTCTTC
CASSAASGFSYNEQFF
>TRBJ1-1|.|.|TRBV7-2
TGTGCCAGCAGCTTAGCAGCCCCGAGGACTGAAGCTTTCTTT
CASSLAAPRTEAFF
>TRBJ2-7|.|many|TRBV25-1
TGTGCCAGCAGTGACGGAACAGTCCCCTGGCAGTACTTC
CASSDGTVPWQYF
>TRBJ2-2|TRBD1|.|TRBV7-2
TGTGCCAGCAGCTTAGTAGGGACAGGGGGCACCGGGGAGCTGTTTTTT
CASSLVGTGGTGELFF
>TRBJ2-6|.|few|TRBV6-4
TGTGCCAGCAGTGACTCGGGGAACTCTGGGGCCAACGTCCTGACTTTC
CASSDSGNSGANVLTF
>TRBJ2-1|.|few|TRBV9
TGTGCCAGCAGCGTCACCCCGGGCATCGATGAGCAGTTCTTC
CASSVTPGIDEQFF
>TRBJ2-3|.|many|TRBV11-2
TGTGCCAGCAGCTTAGACTACCGCGGCACAGATACGCAGTATTTT
CASSLDYRGTDTQYF
>TRBJ2-3|.|many|TRBV7-6
TGTGCCAGCAGCAATTGGACACATACCCGAGATACGCAGTATTTT
CASSNWTHTRDTQYF
>TRBJ2-5|TRBD2|many|TRBV5-4
TGTGCCAGCAGCTTGGATCGGACTAGCGGACAAGAGACCCAGTACTTC
CASSLDRTSGQETQYF
>TRBJ2-7|.|many|TRBV6-2/TRBV6-3
TGTGCCAGCAGTTACTTTCAGGTCGCCTACGAGCAGTACTTC
CASSYFQVAYEQYF
>TRBJ1-1|.|few|TRBV4-3
TGCGCCAGCAGCCAAGATCTAGGGGCCGGCACTGAAGCTTTCTTT
CASSQDLGAGTEAFF
>TRBJ2-1|TRBD1|many|TRBV6-5
TGTGCCAGCAGTTACTTCCGACAGGGCCCAGAGAATGAGCAGTTCTTC
CASSYFRQGPENEQFF
>TRBJ2-3|.|.|TRBV11-2
TGTGCCAGCAGCTTAGTAGGGGACGGCACAGATACGCAGTATTTT
CASSLVGDGTDTQYF
>TRBJ1-2|TRBD1|many|TRBV18
TGTGCCAGCTCACCAGTTCTAGGGGGCGCGGATGGCTACACCTTC
CASSPVLGGADGYTF
>TRBJ2-7|.|.|TRBV10-3
TGTGCCATCAGAACCGACGGGGCCTACGAGCAGTACTTC
CAIRTDGAYEQYF
>TRBJ1-2|.|many|TRBV29-1
TGCAGCGTTGCACAGAGGTATGGCTACACCTTC
CSVAQRYGYTF
>TRBJ2-3|.|.|TRBV5-1
TGCGCCAGCAGCCTGGACGAAGGAGATACGCAGTATTTT
CASSLDEGDTQYF
>TRBJ1-5|.|many|TRBV28
TGTGCCAGCAGTTTAACTACTCGTTTAAGCAATCAGCCCCAGCATTTT
CASSLTTRLSNQPQHF
>TRBJ1-5|TRBD1|.|TRBV6-6
TGTGCCAGCACCAACTCCCGACAGGGCGGGCAGCCCCAGCATTTT
CASTNSRQGGQPQHF
>TRBJ2-6|.|many|TRBV11-2
TGTGCCAGCAGGGCAGGAATCTCTGGGGCCAACGTCCTGACTTTC
CASRAGISGANVLTF
>TRBJ2-7|TRBD2|.|TRBV5-1
TGCGCCGGCAGCTTGGCCGGGACTAGCGGATTCAATGAGCAGTACTTC
CAGSLAGTSGFNEQYF
>TRBJ1-1|.|.|TRBV20-1
TGCAGTGCCCATGAGGGTAGATCCAGAGCAATCACTGAAGCTTTCTTT
CSAHEGRSRAITEAFF
>TRBJ1-5|.|.|TRBV12-3/TRBV12-4
TGTGCCAGTACGGACAGAGTGGGGTATAGCAATCAGCCCCAGCATTTT
CASTDRVGYSNQPQHF
>TRBJ2-2|.|few|TRBV7-2
TGTGCCAGCAGCTTAGACGTGCACACCGGGGAGCTGTTTTTT
CASSLDVHTGELFF
>TRBJ2-5|.|few|TRBV7-2
TGTGCCAGCACACCACCGGACTCGGGTTGGGAGACCCAGTACTTC
CASTPPDSGWETQYF